A selection of T cell receptor beta chains follows, all from one sample in a study of siplizumab effects on memory and regulatory T cells. The repertoire was sequenced with immunoSEQ multiplex PCR; TCRdb's copy has only in-frame clones and lacks some. The sample lists about 100,000 clones; roughly 90% were seen once. Sequencing input: CD4+ T cells sorted from blood. All receptors derive from a human donor in good health. Both conserved end residues are part of each CDR3. Each record gives: V gene, clone size, D gene, J gene, CDR3 DNA, CDR3 protein. D genes are given only for firm matches. Size tells how often a clone was seen (once, few, many) or the class of an expanded clone, and some rows leave it out.

V gene: TRBV11-2; clone size: NA; D gene: NA; J gene: TRBJ1-1; CDR3 DNA: TGTGCCAGCAGCTTAGGACAGGACACTGAAGCTTTCTTT; CDR3 protein: CASSLGQDTEAFF
V gene: TRBV6-1; clone size: NA; D gene: NA; J gene: TRBJ1-5; CDR3 DNA: TGTGCCAGCAGTGATGATAATGGGGGGCATCAGCCCCAGCATTTT; CDR3 protein: CASSDDNGGHQPQHF
V gene: TRBV28; clone size: NA; D gene: NA; J gene: TRBJ1-2; CDR3 DNA: TGTGCCAGCAGTTTCTCTTCGGTTGGCTATGGCTACACCTTC; CDR3 protein: CASSFSSVGYGYTF
V gene: TRBV5-1; clone size: NA; D gene: TRBD2; J gene: TRBJ2-5; CDR3 DNA: TGCGCCAGCAGCCCGCCAGGGCGGGAGCGTGAGACCCAGTACTTC; CDR3 protein: CASSPPGRERETQYF
V gene: TRBV27; clone size: few; D gene: NA; J gene: TRBJ2-1; CDR3 DNA: TGTGCCAGCAGTTTATCGAGGCATGAGCAGTTCTTC; CDR3 protein: CASSLSRHEQFF
V gene: TRBV5-4; clone size: NA; D gene: TRBD2; J gene: TRBJ2-3; CDR3 DNA: TGTGCCAGCAGCTTAGCGGGAGAGTCAGATACGCAGTATTTT; CDR3 protein: CASSLAGESDTQYF
V gene: TRBV13; clone size: NA; D gene: NA; J gene: TRBJ1-2; CDR3 DNA: TGTGCCAGCAGTAGAACATCGGACGGGCCTGCTGGCTACACCTTC; CDR3 protein: CASSRTSDGPAGYTF
V gene: TRBV7-9; clone size: NA; D gene: NA; J gene: TRBJ2-3; CDR3 DNA: TGTGCCAGCAGCTTAGAGGGCCCCGTTTCAGGCACAGATACGCAGTATTTT; CDR3 protein: CASSLEGPVSGTDTQYF
V gene: TRBV28; clone size: NA; D gene: NA; J gene: TRBJ2-7; CDR3 DNA: TGTGCCAGCAGACCCGACAGGATACTAATCTACGAGCAGTACTTC; CDR3 protein: CASRPDRILIYEQYF
V gene: TRBV9; clone size: NA; D gene: TRBD2; J gene: TRBJ2-1; CDR3 DNA: TGTGCCAGCAGCGGAGTCGGGGTCCTAGCGGCCGAGCAGTTCTTC; CDR3 protein: CASSGVGVLAAEQFF
V gene: TRBV5-4; clone size: NA; D gene: NA; J gene: TRBJ2-1; CDR3 DNA: TGTGCCAGCAGCTTGGGTCAGGGAGGAGCGGGTGAGCAGTTCTTC; CDR3 protein: CASSLGQGGAGEQFF
V gene: TRBV5-4; clone size: NA; D gene: NA; J gene: TRBJ1-2; CDR3 DNA: TGTGCCAGCAGCTTCTGGGGGACGATCGGTGGCTACACCTTC; CDR3 protein: CASSFWGTIGGYTF
V gene: TRBV29-1; clone size: NA; D gene: NA; J gene: TRBJ2-5; CDR3 DNA: TGCAGCGTGAGAGAAGAGACCCAGTACTTC; CDR3 protein: CSVREETQYF
V gene: TRBV6-1; clone size: NA; D gene: NA; J gene: TRBJ2-7; CDR3 DNA: TGTGCCACCCGACCACGAAGGACGGCCTCCTACGAGCAGTACTTC; CDR3 protein: CATRPRRTASYEQYF
V gene: TRBV28; clone size: NA; D gene: NA; J gene: TRBJ1-3; CDR3 DNA: TGTGCCAGCAGCATAAAGGGAAACACCATATATTTT; CDR3 protein: CASSIKGNTIYF
V gene: TRBV10-3; clone size: NA; D gene: NA; J gene: TRBJ1-6; CDR3 DNA: TGTGCCATCAGTGAGAAGATGGGCCTTAATAATTCACCCCTCCACTTT; CDR3 protein: CAISEKMGLNNSPLHF
V gene: TRBV10-3; clone size: NA; D gene: NA; J gene: TRBJ2-7; CDR3 DNA: TGTGCCATCAGTGAGTCTACAGGGCTAATGGGCGAGCAGTACTTC; CDR3 protein: CAISESTGLMGEQYF
V gene: TRBV2; clone size: NA; D gene: NA; J gene: TRBJ1-3; CDR3 DNA: TGTGCCAGCAGCCCGATAGGATCTGGAAACACCATATATTTT; CDR3 protein: CASSPIGSGNTIYF
V gene: TRBV19; clone size: NA; D gene: NA; J gene: TRBJ2-3; CDR3 DNA: TGTGCCAGTAGTATACGAAGCGGGACAACAGATACGCAGTATTTT; CDR3 protein: CASSIRSGTTDTQYF
V gene: TRBV28; clone size: NA; D gene: NA; J gene: TRBJ1-1; CDR3 DNA: TGTGCCAGCGGGGGGGGGAACACTGAAGCTTTCTTT; CDR3 protein: CASGGGNTEAFF
V gene: TRBV6-1; clone size: NA; D gene: NA; J gene: TRBJ2-7; CDR3 DNA: TGTGCCAGCAGGGAAATCTACGAGCAGTACTTC; CDR3 protein: CASREIYEQYF
V gene: TRBV27; clone size: NA; D gene: NA; J gene: TRBJ2-5; CDR3 DNA: TGTGCCAGCAGCATTATCTGGGGAAGGGGACAAGAGACCCAGTACTTC; CDR3 protein: CASSIIWGRGQETQYF
V gene: TRBV6-1; clone size: NA; D gene: TRBD2; J gene: TRBJ2-3; CDR3 DNA: TGTGCCAGCAGTGAAGCGTTGGGGGGGATCACGCAGTATTTT; CDR3 protein: CASSEALGGITQYF
V gene: TRBV4-1; clone size: NA; D gene: NA; J gene: TRBJ1-2; CDR3 DNA: TGCGCCAGCAGCCAAGTGCCGAAGGGTAACTATGGCTACACCTTC; CDR3 protein: CASSQVPKGNYGYTF
V gene: TRBV14; clone size: NA; D gene: NA; J gene: TRBJ2-1; CDR3 DNA: TGTGCCAGCAGCAAATCGATGAAGGACTTTCGGGCCGTTGAGCAGTTCTTC; CDR3 protein: CASSKSMKDFRAVEQFF
V gene: TRBV7-3; clone size: NA; D gene: TRBD1; J gene: TRBJ2-3; CDR3 DNA: TGTGCCAGCAGCTTAAACTTTCGGGCGGACAGGGGTAGCACAGATACGCAGTATTTT; CDR3 protein: CASSLNFRADRGSTDTQYF
V gene: TRBV28; clone size: once; D gene: TRBD1; J gene: TRBJ2-7; CDR3 DNA: TGTGCCAGCAGTAGCCTCGGACAGGGGGCCTACGAGCAGTACTTC; CDR3 protein: CASSSLGQGAYEQYF
V gene: TRBV27; clone size: NA; D gene: NA; J gene: TRBJ2-1; CDR3 DNA: TGTGCCAGCAGTTTATCTGGAAGGGGCAAGAATGAGCAGTTCTTC; CDR3 protein: CASSLSGRGKNEQFF
V gene: TRBV5-1; clone size: NA; D gene: TRBD1; J gene: TRBJ2-7; CDR3 DNA: TGCGCCAGCAGCTTACTACGCCGGGACAGGACTACCAAGGAGCAGTACTTC; CDR3 protein: CASSLLRRDRTTKEQYF
V gene: TRBV5-1; clone size: NA; D gene: TRBD2; J gene: TRBJ2-7; CDR3 DNA: TGCGCCAGCAGCTTGAACCCGGGAGGGCCGATCTACGAGCAGTACTTC; CDR3 protein: CASSLNPGGPIYEQYF
V gene: TRBV27; clone size: NA; D gene: TRBD2; J gene: TRBJ2-1; CDR3 DNA: TGTGCCAGCAGTTTGCGGGGGTATGAGCAGTTCTTC; CDR3 protein: CASSLRGYEQFF
V gene: TRBV19; clone size: NA; D gene: NA; J gene: TRBJ1-4; CDR3 DNA: TGTGCCAGTAATCTGAGGGGGGAAAAACTGTTTTTT; CDR3 protein: CASNLRGEKLFF
V gene: TRBV19; clone size: NA; D gene: NA; J gene: TRBJ1-5; CDR3 DNA: TGTGCCAGTAGTATGGATTGGGGTAGAGAGCCCCAGCATTTT; CDR3 protein: CASSMDWGREPQHF
V gene: TRBV6-6; clone size: NA; D gene: TRBD1; J gene: TRBJ1-1; CDR3 DNA: TGTGCCAGCAGCCCTACAGGGGACACTGAAGCTTTCTTT; CDR3 protein: CASSPTGDTEAFF
V gene: TRBV29-1; clone size: NA; D gene: TRBD1; J gene: TRBJ1-5; CDR3 DNA: TGCAGCGTTGAATTGGTGGGACAGGGGAATCAGCCCCAGCATTTT; CDR3 protein: CSVELVGQGNQPQHF
V gene: TRBV12-5; clone size: NA; D gene: NA; J gene: TRBJ1-2; CDR3 DNA: TGTGCTAGTGGTTCCGACTCCACTCCGAAAAACTATGGCTACACCTTC; CDR3 protein: CASGSDSTPKNYGYTF
V gene: TRBV7-3; clone size: NA; D gene: TRBD1; J gene: TRBJ2-3; CDR3 DNA: TGTGCCAGCAGCACGACAGGGGCCACAGATACGCAGTATTTT; CDR3 protein: CASSTTGATDTQYF
V gene: TRBV15; clone size: NA; D gene: NA; J gene: TRBJ2-1; CDR3 DNA: TGTGCCACCAGCAGAGATTATCCCCGACTTAGCTCCTACAATGAGCAGTTCTTC; CDR3 protein: CATSRDYPRLSSYNEQFF
V gene: TRBV5-1; clone size: NA; D gene: NA; J gene: TRBJ2-1; CDR3 DNA: TGCGCCAGCAGCTTGTCGGCGAACAATGAGCAGTTCTTC; CDR3 protein: CASSLSANNEQFF
V gene: TRBV2; clone size: NA; D gene: NA; J gene: TRBJ2-2; CDR3 DNA: TGTGCCAGCAGTGAGTCCGACAATATAGGGGGCACCGGGGAGCTGTTTTTT; CDR3 protein: CASSESDNIGGTGELFF
V gene: TRBV7-2; clone size: NA; D gene: NA; J gene: TRBJ2-7; CDR3 DNA: TGTGCCAGCAGCTTAGCTCGCTACGAGCAGTACTTC; CDR3 protein: CASSLARYEQYF
V gene: TRBV18; clone size: NA; D gene: NA; J gene: TRBJ2-2; CDR3 DNA: TGTGCCAGCTCACGGGGACCCACCACAGGGTACGCCGGGGAGCTGTTTTTT; CDR3 protein: CASSRGPTTGYAGELFF
V gene: TRBV9; clone size: NA; D gene: NA; J gene: TRBJ2-1; CDR3 DNA: TGTGCCAGCAGCGCGGACTTGTCGTCCTACAATGAGCAGTTCTTC; CDR3 protein: CASSADLSSYNEQFF
V gene: TRBV21-1; clone size: NA; D gene: NA; J gene: TRBJ2-7; CDR3 DNA: TGTGCCAGCAGCAGAGACAGCGGGACCTACGAGCAGTACTTC; CDR3 protein: CASSRDSGTYEQYF
V gene: TRBV5-6; clone size: NA; D gene: NA; J gene: TRBJ1-5; CDR3 DNA: TGTGCCAGCAGCACCCGGCGGGGAACCAATAGCAATCAGCCCCAGCATTTT; CDR3 protein: CASSTRRGTNSNQPQHF
V gene: TRBV28; clone size: NA; D gene: TRBD1; J gene: TRBJ2-1; CDR3 DNA: TGTGCCAGCAGCTCAACAGGGGAGATCTCATGGGAGCAGTTCTTC; CDR3 protein: CASSSTGEISWEQFF
V gene: TRBV11-2; clone size: NA; D gene: NA; J gene: TRBJ2-5; CDR3 DNA: TGTGCCAGCAGCTTAGACAGGCGAGAGACCCAGTACTTC; CDR3 protein: CASSLDRRETQYF
V gene: TRBV5-1; clone size: NA; D gene: NA; J gene: TRBJ2-7; CDR3 DNA: TGCGCCAGCAGCTTGGCATTAGATCTCGAGCAGTACTTC; CDR3 protein: CASSLALDLEQYF
V gene: TRBV5-1; clone size: NA; D gene: NA; J gene: TRBJ1-5; CDR3 DNA: TGCGCCAGCAGCTTGGACGGTTCCCGCGATCAGCCCCAGCATTTT; CDR3 protein: CASSLDGSRDQPQHF
V gene: TRBV28; clone size: NA; D gene: NA; J gene: TRBJ1-5; CDR3 DNA: TGTGCCAGCAGTTTAGAGGTAAAGGTCGTTAAGCCCCAGCATTTT; CDR3 protein: CASSLEVKVVKPQHF
V gene: TRBV28; clone size: NA; D gene: TRBD2; J gene: TRBJ2-1; CDR3 DNA: TGTGCCAGCAGACCATTTGCCCCGTCTAGCGGGAGCGTAAATGAGCAGTTCTTC; CDR3 protein: CASRPFAPSSGSVNEQFF
V gene: TRBV18; clone size: once; D gene: TRBD2; J gene: TRBJ2-1; CDR3 DNA: TGTGCCAGCTCACCTCTCCTAGCGGAGAGCTCCTACAATGAGCAGTTCTTC; CDR3 protein: CASSPLLAESSYNEQFF
V gene: TRBV28; clone size: NA; D gene: NA; J gene: TRBJ1-3; CDR3 DNA: TGTGCCAGCAGTTTACCGACCTCTGGAAACACCATATATTTT; CDR3 protein: CASSLPTSGNTIYF
V gene: TRBV6-6; clone size: NA; D gene: TRBD1; J gene: TRBJ1-5; CDR3 DNA: TGTGCCAGCAGCCTAAGCAGGGGGTCTGAGCCCCAGCATTTT; CDR3 protein: CASSLSRGSEPQHF
V gene: TRBV7-9; clone size: once; D gene: NA; J gene: TRBJ1-2; CDR3 DNA: TGTGCCAGCAGCTTATACGACAAAGGGGGCTACACCTTC; CDR3 protein: CASSLYDKGGYTF
V gene: TRBV30; clone size: NA; D gene: TRBD2; J gene: TRBJ2-5; CDR3 DNA: TGTGCCTGGAGAGATTGGACTAGCGACCAAGAGACCCAGTACTTC; CDR3 protein: CAWRDWTSDQETQYF
V gene: TRBV15; clone size: NA; D gene: TRBD1; J gene: TRBJ1-4; CDR3 DNA: TGTGCCACCAGCAGAGTTGAGACAGGGAATGAAAAACTGTTTTTT; CDR3 protein: CATSRVETGNEKLFF
V gene: TRBV7-8; clone size: NA; D gene: TRBD1; J gene: TRBJ2-7; CDR3 DNA: TGTGCCAGCAGCTTAAGGACAGGGGTGTACGAGCAGTACTTC; CDR3 protein: CASSLRTGVYEQYF